Presented here are 30 T cell receptor beta chains from one specimen sequenced in a study of sequential checkpoint blockade in melanoma. Stated treatment: randomized to nivolumab then ipilimumab (arm A) or the reverse (arm B). TCRdb's copy holds only in-frame clones and misses some; the assay was immunoSEQ multiplex PCR. The data show fewer than 15,000 clones, roughly 85% seen once. The material sequenced was CD8+ T cells sorted from blood (inferred from file names), taken from a patient given nivolumab and ipilimumab in sequence. The origin of the receptors is a human donor with melanoma.

This clone was counted once. J is TRBJ1-1 and V is TRBV5-6, with 8 bases fitting TRBD1. Germline V gene lookup returns CDR1 SGHDT and CDR2 YYEEEE. The CDR3 contains 15 residues. The junction had 11 bases not matched to a gene; V was cut back by 9 bases and J by 1 base. For the CDR3, the DNA is TGTGCCACGAAGTGGGGGACAGGTTGGAACACTGAAGCTTTCTTT. Protein product: CATKWGTGWNTEAFF.

V gene TRBV13 combines with J gene TRBJ1-2, with a tentative D call TRBD1 (5 bases). The V gene's germline CDR1 is PRHDT and CDR2 FYEKMQ (reference sequence). The CDR3 spans 15 residues. The V and J ends lost 2 bases and 6 bases respectively, with 16 bases between them. The CDR3, as DNA: TGTGCCAGCAGCTTAAGGGCGCCAGGGAGGGATGGCTACACCTTC. Translation gives CASSLRAPGRDGYTF.

This clone was detected only a few times. V gene TRBV28 combines with J gene TRBJ2-5, with 10 bases identical to TRBD1. The CDR3 is 17 residues long. J lost 7 bases, V lost 8 bases, and 19 bases had no gene match. Per the germline V gene, CDR1 is MDHEN and CDR2 is SYDVKM. As DNA, the CDR3 is TGTGCCAGCCGCGGTCAAACAACCGGGACAGGGGTGGGGACCCAGTACTTC. It is translated as CASRGQTTGTGVGTQYF.

Regarding this clone: With only one base between it and a far larger clone, this is likely a read error. Additional DNA sequences in this sample encode the identical CDR3. The chain has TRBV6-4 and TRBJ2-6; D is possibly TRBD1 (5 bases). CDR3 length equals 15 residues. The V gene's germline CDR1 is MRHNA and CDR2 SNTAGT. The CDR3 protein is CASSDDNSGANVLTF. DNA for the CDR3: TGTGCCAGCAGTGACGACAACTCTGGGGCCAACGTCCTAACTTTC.

The rearrangement uses TRBV27 and TRBJ2-3; 14 nucleotides line up with TRBD2. The CDR3 covers 19 residues. Germline assignment: CDR1 MNHEY and CDR2 SMNVEV (reference sequence). After removal of 4 bases from V and 1 base from J, the junction contained 10 bases not matched to a gene. CDR3 sequence: CASSSLGLAGVIGTDTQYF. As DNA, the CDR3 is TGTGCCAGCAGTTCCCTGGGACTAGCGGGAGTTATTGGCACAGATACGCAGTATTTT.

V gene TRBV7-9 combines with J gene TRBJ2-5, with 7 nucleotides matching TRBD1. CDR1 and CDR2 (germline): SEHNR, FQNEAQ (reference sequence). The CDR3 has 16 residues. V shed 5 bases and J 4 bases; nucleotides not matched to a gene: 13. CDR3 DNA sequence: TGTGCCAGCAGCCCTACCCGACAGGGTATCCCAGAGACCCAGTACTTC. This codes for CASSPTRQGIPETQYF.

The J gene is TRBJ2-3, the V gene TRBV29-1; no clear D gene. Germline V lookup: CDR1 SQVTM, CDR2 ANQGSEA. V lost 3 bases and J lost 0, with 4 bases in between. The CDR3 sequence is 12 residues long. The chain's CDR3 is CSVETSTDTQYF. Here the CDR3 DNA reads TGCAGCGTTGAGACTAGCACAGATACGCAGTATTTT.

The rearrangement links TRBV19 to TRBJ2-7; 9 bases agree with TRBD1. CDR3 length: 14 residues. Germline V gene lookup returns CDR1 LNHDA and CDR2 SQIVND (reference sequence). Germline trimming cut 5 bases from V and 3 bases from J; bases unmatched to any gene: 5. The CDR3 sequence is CASSPRDRVYEQYF. Written as DNA, the CDR3 is TGTGCCAGTAGTCCCCGGGACAGGGTCTACGAGCAGTACTTC.

This clone was counted a single time. The chain employs TRBV7-6 and TRBJ2-5; a weak D match, TRBD1 (5 bases). The CDR3 has 15 amino acids. The germline CDR1 and CDR2 sequences are SGHVS and FNYEAQ. The V end was cut by 1 base, the J end by 5 bases, with 14 bases between. The chain's CDR3 is CASSLGWQGRETQYF. DNA of the CDR3: TGTGCCAGCAGCTTAGGGTGGCAGGGCAGGGAGACCCAGTACTTC.

The chain combines TRBV20-1 with TRBJ2-7; no reliable D call. The CDR3 loop spans 11 amino acids. CDR1 is DFQATT and CDR2 is SNEGSKA in the germline V gene (reference sequence). The V end lost 0 bases, the J end lost 6 bases, and 6 bases lay between the germline ends. The CDR3 region is CSARDGFEQYF. The CDR3 nucleotides are TGCAGTGCTAGAGATGGCTTCGAGCAGTACTTC.

This chain links TRBV19 with TRBJ2-7, with D uncertain. Germline CDR1 is LNHDA and CDR2 is SQIVND (reference sequence). Trimming removed 6 bases from V and 2 bases from J, with 14 bases in between. The CDR3 extends over 14 amino acids. CDR3 DNA: TGTGCCAGTAGCGGGTTCATAGCTACCTACGAGCAGTACTTC. It is translated as CASSGFIATYEQYF.

V and J are TRBV23-1 and TRBJ2-2, with 8 nucleotides matching TRBD2. TRBV23-1 is labeled an ORF, and its function is uncertain. The ends lost 2 bases at V and 10 bases at J; junction bases unmatched: 12. This CDR3 contains 16 residues. Here the CDR3 reads CASSQTAGARSKELFF. DNA of the CDR3: TGCGCCAGCAGTCAAACAGCGGGGGCCAGGAGTAAGGAGCTGTTTTTT.

The count of this clone is one. V usage is TRBV2 and J usage is TRBJ2-7; D is possibly TRBD2 (5 bases). Germline V gene data show CDR1 as SNHLY and CDR2 as FYNNEI. The CDR3 runs to 12 residues. Trimming stripped 7 bases from V and 2 bases from J, with 9 bases between. This CDR3 reads CASKGSPYEQYF. The CDR3 DNA reads TGTGCCAGCAAAGGGAGCCCCTACGAGCAGTACTTC.

V usage is TRBV11-2 and J usage is TRBJ2-7; 9 positions agree with TRBD1. Germline V gene data show CDR1 as SGHAT and CDR2 as FQNNGV. CDR3 size: 17 residues. With V trimmed by 0 bases and J by 4 bases, 10 bases remained unmatched. The CDR3 protein is CASSLDLGTGIWYEQYF. The CDR3, as DNA: TGTGCCAGCAGCTTAGATTTGGGGACAGGGATATGGTACGAGCAGTACTTC.

This clone came up once. The V call is TRBV19, the J call TRBJ1-5, with D perhaps matching TRBD1 (6 bases). Germline V gene lookup returns CDR1 LNHDA and CDR2 SQIVND (reference sequence). The CDR3 contains 14 residues. Here the CDR3 DNA reads TGTGCTTCAGACAGGAGCCAGGGCAATCAGCCCCAGCATTTT. This gives the protein CASDRSQGNQPQHF.

This clone has more than one count but fewer than ten. The chain is built from TRBV19 and TRBJ2-7, with D unresolved. Germline V gene sequence: CDR1 LNHDA, CDR2 SQIVND (reference sequence). Trimming stripped 6 bases from V and 5 bases from J, with 17 bases between. The CDR3 totals 14 residues. CDR3 residues: CASSLNRVGDEQYF. The CDR3 DNA reads as TGTGCCAGTAGCTTGAACAGAGTAGGCGACGAGCAGTACTTC.

This clone was observed a handful of times. The V and J genes are TRBV7-3 and TRBJ2-3, with TRBD2 matching 9 bases. This CDR3 is 18 amino acids long. In germline, CDR1 is SGHTA, CDR2 FQGTGA. Trimming at V came to 5 bases and at J to 3 bases, leaving 15 bases not matched to a gene. The CDR3 region has the DNA TGTGCCAGCAGCCCCAGACTAGCGGAGCCTTTGGGAACAGATACGCAGTATTTT. This codes for CASSPRLAEPLGTDTQYF.

This clone rates as medium-sized. The chain combines TRBV5-4 with TRBJ2-7; TRBD1 matches 7 bases. The CDR3 totals 16 residues. Unmatched junction bases numbered 13, after V lost 4 bases and J lost 3 bases. Germline lookup yields CDR1 SGHNT and CDR2 YYREEE (reference sequence). The CDR3 region has the DNA TGTGCCAGCAGCCAAGATTCGTGGGCAGGGGGCTACGAGCAGTACTTC. Encoded protein: CASSQDSWAGGYEQYF.

V is TRBV4-3 and J is TRBJ2-7; 10 nucleotides align to TRBD1. Germline V CDR1 and CDR2: LGHNA, YSLEER. The J segment lost 2 bases and the V segment lost 3 bases, leaving 4 bases of the junction unmatched. There are 15 residues in the CDR3. The CDR3 DNA sequence: TGCGCCAGCAGCCACGGGACAGGGGTCCCCTACGAGCAGTACTTC. Translated, it gives CASSHGTGVPYEQYF.

There are a few counts of this clone. The rearrangement links TRBV5-6 to TRBJ2-7; 7 bases agree with TRBD2. CDR1 SGHDT and CDR2 YYEEEE come from the germline V gene. V was pared by 4 bases and J by 2 bases, with 15 bases of the junction left unmatched. This CDR3 comprises 17 residues. The CDR3 DNA is TGTGCCAGCAGCCCCCCGGGGAGGGAGTGGGCCCCCTACGAGCAGTACTTC. It specifies CASSPPGREWAPYEQYF.

V gene TRBV6-1 combines with J gene TRBJ1-1; TRBD1 is a possible D gene (5 bases). CDR3 size: 15 residues. The V gene's germline CDR1 is MNHNS and CDR2 SASEGT. V was trimmed by 0 bases and J by 5 bases, leaving 13 bases between them. The CDR3 reads CASSEAGQGGTEAFF. The CDR3 DNA follows: TGTGCCAGCAGTGAAGCAGGGCAGGGTGGAACTGAAGCTTTCTTT.

This chain connects TRBV19 to TRBJ2-7, with 7 bases matching TRBD1. The junction had 6 bases not matched to a gene; V was cut back by 7 bases and J by 6 bases. The CDR3 runs 12 residues. The germline V gene encodes CDR1 LNHDA and CDR2 SQIVND (reference sequence). CDR3 in amino acids: CASKQGLSEQYF. The CDR3 DNA reads as TGTGCCAGTAAACAGGGGCTCTCCGAGCAGTACTTC.

The chain combines TRBV7-8 with TRBJ1-4; 7 bases match TRBD1. Germline-derived CDR1 and CDR2 are SGHVS and FQNEAQ. V shed 2 bases, J shed 8 bases, and the junction held 8 bases outside the gene matches. The CDR3 length is 15 residues. The CDR3 sequence: CASSLFEGAREKLFF. In nucleotides, the CDR3 is TGTGCCAGCAGCTTATTCGAGGGGGCGAGGGAAAAACTGTTTTTT.

To note about this clone: The sample carries other DNA sequences with the same CDR3. This chain joins TRBV5-6 and TRBJ2-1, with 13 bases fitting TRBD2. The CDR3 extends over 18 amino acids. Germline V CDR1 and CDR2: SGHDT, YYEEEE. After removal of 0 bases from V and 1 base from J, the junction contained 4 bases not matched to a gene. CDR3 coding DNA: TGTGCCAGCAGCTTGGCAGCGACTAGCGGGGGGTCCTACAATGAGCAGTTCTTC. This codes for CASSLAATSGGSYNEQFF.

The genes are TRBV4-3 and TRBJ1-3, with D tentatively TRBD1 (6 bases). The CDR3 has 13 residues. The V gene lost 4 bases and the J gene lost 3 bases, with 7 bases spanning the gap. The germline gives CDR1 LGHNA, CDR2 YSLEER. The CDR3 loop reads CASSPTGGNTIYF. The CDR3 region has the DNA TGCGCCAGCAGCCCGACAGGTGGAAACACCATATATTTT.

The V and J genes are TRBV5-5 and TRBJ1-2; possible D gene TRBD1, 6 bases. CDR3 length: 13 residues. The germline V gene has CDR1 SGHKS and CDR2 YYEKEE (reference sequence). Trimming left V 2 bases short and J 8 bases short, with 13 bases between. Here the CDR3 DNA reads TGTGCCAGCAGCTTCAACAGGGTTGGGGGCTACACCTTC. Translation gives CASSFNRVGGYTF.

This chain joins TRBV4-1 and TRBJ2-7; D is unclear. This CDR3 comprises 13 residues. The V end was cut by 2 bases, the J end by 3 bases, with 8 bases between. Germline V gives CDR1 MGHRA, CDR2 YSYEKL. The CDR3: CASSQIPGYEQYF. CDR3 nucleotide sequence: TGCGCCAGCAGCCAAATTCCAGGCTACGAGCAGTACTTC.

V is TRBV6-4 and J is TRBJ2-1, with 7 bases aligning to TRBD1. The CDR3 runs 15 residues. From germline, CDR1 is MRHNA and CDR2 SNTAGT. Trimming removed 3 bases from V and 7 bases from J; junction bases left unmatched: 9. In DNA form, the CDR3 reads TGTGCCAGCAGTGATTCGACAGGGTCCCCAAATGAGCAGTTCTTC. Its translation: CASSDSTGSPNEQFF.

The chain recombines TRBV19 with TRBJ1-5; 7 bases match TRBD1. V gave up 3 bases and J gave up 2 bases; unmatched junction bases: 10. Germline values: CDR1 LNHDA, CDR2 SQIVND (reference sequence). The CDR3 is 17 amino acids. CDR3 coding DNA: TGTGCCAGTAGTATGGGTGTAATAGGGGGCGGCAATCAGCCCCAGCATTTT. It is translated as CASSMGVIGGGNQPQHF.

J is TRBJ2-2 and V is TRBV10-3, with a possible D match to TRBD1 (6 bases). Between the trimmed V and J ends, which lost 1 base and 5 bases, there was a span of 11 bases. CDR1 and CDR2 (germline): ENHRY, SYGVKD. The CDR3 is 15 residues long. The CDR3 protein is CAISEYRDTTGELFF. CDR3 DNA sequence: TGTGCCATCAGTGAGTACAGGGATACGACCGGGGAGCTGTTTTTT.